The present T cell receptor beta chain was sequenced within a study of T cell responses to AZD1222 COVID-19 vaccine. Germline values: CDR1 LGHDT, CDR2 YNNKEL (reference sequence). The CDR3 consists of 15 residues. Trimming took 1 base from V and 6 from J, leaving 13 bases between them. Libraries were prepared by immunoSEQ multiplex PCR; TCRdb keeps only in-frame clonotypes and omits some of them. This repertoire shows fewer than 150,000 clones, 80% to 95% found once; its top ten account for approximately 8%. V usage is TRBV3-1 (or the pseudogene TRBV3-2) and J usage is TRBJ1-5; tentative D call: TRBD1 (5 bases). The sequencing used peripheral blood, collected 28 days after the second AZD1222 dose. This clonotype was obtained from an adult who received the AZD1222 COVID-19 vaccine. The CDR3 nucleotides read TGTGCCAGCAGCCAAGGGGGGAACGTAGGTCAGCCCCAGCATTTT. Protein: CASSQGGNVGQPQHF.